This paragraph covers one TCR beta chain sequence. Its specificity is unknown. The data were obtained in a study of T cells after yellow fever vaccination. Notes on the study in general: FACS-sorted repertoires might harbor abundant contaminating clonotypes from the bulk population. Subsequent booster samples again held most clones from primary vaccination (around 96% CD4, roughly 88% CD8).

V lost 7 bases and J lost 0, with 12 bases in between. CDR3 size: 14 residues. Germline V CDR1 and CDR2: MNHEY, SVGEGT. Researchers made TCR cDNA using 5'RACE template switching, and this step added a universal primer site and UMIs. Each CDR3 protein is one row after TCRdb ran MiXCR on the 5' RACE reads. The table includes 300,000 or so distinct CDR3 sequences, 7.5% to 9.5% detected once. The chain uses TRBV6-2 or TRBV6-3 and TRBJ1-1, with D unclear. The sequence came from a man younger than 35 who received the YFV17D yellow fever vaccine. The starting material was CD4+ T cells sorted from PBMCs, obtained 5 days after the yellow fever booster vaccination. CDR3 in amino acids: CASTKGWMNTEAFF. Here the CDR3 DNA reads TGTGCCAGCACAAAAGGTTGGATGAACACTGAAGCTTTCTTT.